The 20 T cell receptor beta chains presented below share a single source sample, sequenced in a study of blood T cells in healthy people across ages. Next came a second PCR, run for about 7 to 11 cycles, which used a sample-barcoded 5' primer along with a J-beta primer mix. TCRdb redid the calling of the 5' RACE reads with MiXCR, one entry per CDR3 protein. The data hold around 790,000 distinct CDR3 sequences, with more than 40% observed a single time. What was sequenced was blood. These receptors originate from a man aged 55-75 years in good health.

This rearrangement joins TRBV6-1 to TRBJ1-6; D not resolved. Per germline, CDR1 MNHNS and CDR2 SASEGT. The CDR3 sequence is 16 residues long. The V end lost 2 bases, the J end lost 0 bases, and 8 bases lay between the germline ends. The CDR3 is CASSEFYGSYNSPLHF. In nucleotides, the CDR3 is TGTGCCAGCAGTGAATTTTATGGCTCCTATAATTCACCCCTCCACTTT.

As DNA, the CDR3 is TGTGCCAGCAGTGCAGACAGCAGCTCCTACAATGAGCAGTACTTC. This sequence encodes CASSADSSSYNEQYF. The V gene is TRBV3-1, the J gene TRBJ2-1, with D perhaps TRBD1 (5 bases). The DNA end is a closer match to TRBJ2-7, so the J assignment may be wrong. This CDR3 contains 15 residues. Germline CDR1 is LGHDT and CDR2 is YNNKEL (reference sequence).

This clonotype is medium-sized by share. The chain carries TRBV4-1 and TRBJ2-7; TRBD1 matches 7 bases. Germline CDR1 reads MGHRA; CDR2 reads YSYEKL. The CDR3 is made up of 13 amino acids. Losses at the gene ends were 2 bases for V and 4 bases for J; bases not matched to a gene: 2. The CDR3 protein is CASSQTTGYEQYF. Written as DNA, the CDR3 is TGCGCCAGCAGCCAAACGACAGGGTACGAGCAGTACTTC.

The V and J genes are TRBV20-1 and TRBJ2-7; D remains unclear. Germline V gene data show CDR1 as DFQATT and CDR2 as SNEGSKA (reference sequence). CDR3 length: 12 residues. V shed 6 bases and J shed 8 bases, with 17 bases lying between them. CDR3 sequence: CSAHVPGVQQYF. The CDR3 DNA sequence: TGCAGTGCACACGTTCCTGGCGTCCAGCAGTACTTC.

This chain joins TRBV20-1 and TRBJ1-1, with TRBD1 matching over 8 bases. Losses at the gene ends were 0 bases for V and 1 base for J; bases not matched to a gene: 4. CDR3 length equals 15 residues. The germline CDR1 and CDR2 sequences are DFQATT and SNEGSKA (reference sequence). CDR3 loop: CSARDFTGGNTEAFF. CDR3 DNA: TGCAGTGCTAGAGATTTTACAGGGGGGAACACTGAAGCTTTCTTT.

Comments on this clonotype: At one end the junction does not follow the germline gene, possibly because of a read error. This chain links TRBV6-1 with TRBJ2-7; no firm D call. Per germline, CDR1 MNHNS and CDR2 SASEGT. The length of the CDR3 is 15 residues. CDR3 residues: CTSSELATRSYEQYF. CDR3 nucleotides: TGTACCAGCAGTGAACTGGCAACGCGGTCCTACGAGCAGTACTTC.

The chain links TRBV7-2 to TRBJ2-7; D is unclear. The V and J ends lost 7 bases and 4 bases respectively, with 17 bases between them. The CDR3 is 14 residues long. CDR1 is SGHTA and CDR2 is FQGNSA in the germline V gene. The CDR3 DNA follows: TGTGCCAGCACCCGAGAAGTGGGAAGGTACGAGCAGTACTTC. Translated: CASTREVGRYEQYF.

This clonotype appeared many times. J is TRBJ2-5 and V is TRBV9; 7 bases line up with TRBD1. CDR3 length: 14 residues. Germline lookup yields CDR1 SGDLS and CDR2 YYNGEE. The J segment lost 5 bases and the V segment lost 0 bases, leaving 4 bases of the junction unmatched. DNA for the CDR3: TGTGCCAGCAGCGTAGGAGGGGGCCGGGAGACCCAGTACTTC. The encoded protein is CASSVGGGRETQYF.

A note on this clonotype: One end of the junction fails to match germline, which may point to a read error. The rearrangement joins TRBV7-2 to TRBJ2-7, with D possibly TRBD1 on 6 matching bases. Germline loops: CDR1 SGHTA, CDR2 FQGNSA. There are 15 residues in the CDR3. Here the CDR3 reads CASSLGQGIGYEQYF. CDR3 DNA sequence: TGCGCCAGCAGCTTGGGTCAGGGGATAGGGTACGAGCAGTACTTC.

This clonotype was seen only a few times. V is TRBV29-1 and J is TRBJ2-7, with 8 bases identical to TRBD2. Per germline, CDR1 SQVTM and CDR2 ANQGSEA. The J segment lost 0 bases and the V segment lost 4 bases, leaving 14 bases of the junction unmatched. The length of the CDR3 is 17 residues. The CDR3 region is CSVGGMIAGSHSYEQYF. The CDR3 bases are TGCAGCGTTGGAGGCATGATAGCGGGGTCCCACTCCTACGAGCAGTACTTC.

V is TRBV6-2 or TRBV6-3 and J is TRBJ1-5; TRBD1 is a possible D gene (6 bases). V gave up 8 bases and J gave up 2 bases, with 16 bases separating them. The length of the CDR3 is 15 residues. Per germline, CDR1 MNHEY and CDR2 SVGEGT. The CDR3 nucleotides read TGTGCCAGCTTTCCCGGGGGGCATGGCAATCAGCCCCAGCATTTT. Amino acid sequence: CASFPGGHGNQPQHF.

J is TRBJ2-3 and V is TRBV20-1, with D hard to call. V gave up 6 bases and J gave up 4 bases, with 14 bases separating them. The CDR3 is 13 residues long. CDR1 is DFQATT, CDR2 SNEGSKA, per germline (reference sequence). Here the CDR3 reads CSAENRVSDTQYF. In DNA form, the CDR3 reads TGCAGTGCCGAGAACCGGGTCTCAGATACGCAGTATTTT.

The J gene is TRBJ2-1, the V gene TRBV18; 11 bases align to TRBD2. CDR3 size: 17 residues. Per the germline V gene, CDR1 is KGHSH and CDR2 is LQKENI. After removal of 0 bases from V and 6 bases from J, the junction contained 7 bases not matched to a gene. CDR3 loop: CASSPPKGLADTNEQFF. The CDR3 bases are TGTGCCAGCTCACCACCAAAGGGACTAGCGGATACCAATGAGCAGTTCTTC.

This clonotype was picked up one time. At one boundary the junction diverges from the germline segment, which might be a read error. The rearrangement joins TRBV6-2 or TRBV6-3 to TRBJ1-1; 7 bases agree with TRBD1. CDR3 length equals 13 residues. In germline, CDR1 is MNHEY, CDR2 SVGEGT. The CDR3 nucleotides are TGTGCCAGCAGGGGACAGTCTGGTACTGAAGCTCTCTTT. Residues: CASRGQSGTEALF.

This clonotype was recorded a few times. The chain combines TRBV7-9 with TRBJ1-2, with D uncertain. The CDR3 runs 15 residues. The germline CDR1 and CDR2 sequences are SEHNR and FQNEAQ (reference sequence). Trimming cost V 5 bases and J 5 bases, with 18 bases left between them. DNA of the CDR3: TGTGCCAGCAGCCCATCGGAGGCATCGAGGTATGGCTACACCTTC. This translates into CASSPSEASRYGYTF.

The V and J genes are TRBV7-2 and TRBJ2-3; TRBD1 is a possible D gene (6 bases). V was shortened by 0 bases and J by 14 bases, with 12 bases between the two germline ends. CDR3 length: 12 amino acids. CDR1 is SGHTA and CDR2 is FQGNSA in the germline V gene. The CDR3 loop is CASSLALRGGYF. CDR3 nucleotide sequence: TGTGCCAGCAGCTTAGCGCTTAGAGGGGGGTATTTT. Drawing the rest from reference TRBV7-2 and TRBJ2-3, the complete variable domain is GAGVSQSPSNKVTEKGKDVELRCDPISGHTALYWYRQSLGQGLEFLIYFQGNSAPDKSGLPSDRFSAERTGGSVSTLTIQRTQQEDSAVYLCASSLALRGGYFGPGTRLTVL.

This clonotype was seen a handful of times. The rearrangement links TRBV5-1 to TRBJ2-3; 7 bases align to TRBD1. With V trimmed by 4 bases and J by 0 bases, 5 bases remained unmatched. Looked up from germline, CDR1 is SGHRS and CDR2 is YFSETQ. The CDR3 runs 15 residues. The CDR3 bases are TGCGCCAGCAGCACCGGGACAGCTAGCACAGATACGCAGTATTTT. Translating it yields CASSTGTASTDTQYF.

The genes are TRBV20-1 and TRBJ2-5; 7 bases line up with TRBD2. This CDR3 has 16 amino acids. With V trimmed by 0 bases and J by 11 bases, 18 bases remained unmatched. Germline V gene sequence: CDR1 DFQATT, CDR2 SNEGSKA (reference sequence). CDR3 loop: CSARDPMSGVSYVQYF. For the CDR3, the DNA is TGCAGTGCTAGAGACCCAATGAGCGGGGTCTCCTACGTGCAGTACTTC.

The sample holds one count of this clonotype. The V and J genes are TRBV9 and TRBJ2-5; 10 nucleotides align to TRBD2. The CDR3 covers 15 residues. V was clipped by 2 bases and J by 4 bases; unmatched bases: 5. Germline V gene lookup returns CDR1 SGDLS and CDR2 YYNGEE. CDR3 in amino acids: CASSVSGGESETQYF. The DNA for the CDR3 is TGTGCCAGCAGCGTCAGCGGGGGGGAATCAGAGACCCAGTACTTC.

The J gene is TRBJ2-5, the V gene TRBV20-1; TRBD2 aligns across 7 bases. Germline V gene sequence: CDR1 DFQATT, CDR2 SNEGSKA (reference sequence). V dropped 6 bases and J dropped 1; count of bases not matched to a gene: 11. The CDR3 consists of 15 residues. The CDR3 loop reads CSAAPGASGQETQYF. In DNA form, the CDR3 reads TGCAGTGCCGCCCCTGGGGCTAGCGGCCAAGAGACCCAGTACTTC.